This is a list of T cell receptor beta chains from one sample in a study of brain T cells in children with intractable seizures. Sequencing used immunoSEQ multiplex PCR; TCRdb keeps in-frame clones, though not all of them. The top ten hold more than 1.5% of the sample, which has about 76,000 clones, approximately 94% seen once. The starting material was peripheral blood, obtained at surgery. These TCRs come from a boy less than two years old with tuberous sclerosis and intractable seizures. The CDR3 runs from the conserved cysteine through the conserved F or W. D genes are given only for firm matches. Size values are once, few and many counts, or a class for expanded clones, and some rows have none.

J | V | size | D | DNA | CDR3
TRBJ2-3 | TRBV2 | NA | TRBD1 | TGTGCCAGCAGTCGGACAGGTGTGACAGATACGCAGTATTTT | CASSRTGVTDTQYF
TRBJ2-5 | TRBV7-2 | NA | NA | TGTGCCAGCAGTCCCGGCCTGCGGGAGACCCAGTACTTC | CASSPGLRETQYF
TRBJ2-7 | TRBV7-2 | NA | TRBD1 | TGTGCCAGCAGCCTGACAGGGTCCGAGCAGTACTTC | CASSLTGSEQYF
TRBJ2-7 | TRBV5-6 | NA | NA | TGTGCCAGCACCCGGGACAAATCTTCCTACGAGCAGTACTTC | CASTRDKSSYEQYF
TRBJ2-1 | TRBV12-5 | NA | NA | TGTGCTAGTGGTTTGGTACGTGAAGGAGGTAATGAGCAGTTCTTC | CASGLVREGGNEQFF
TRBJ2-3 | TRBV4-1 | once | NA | TGCGCCAGCAGCGGAGGGTCTAGCACAGATACGCAGTATTTT | CASSGGSSTDTQYF
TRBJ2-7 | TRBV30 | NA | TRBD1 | TGTGCCTGGAGTACAGAGACAGGGGGGTCCTACGAGCAGTACTTC | CAWSTETGGSYEQYF
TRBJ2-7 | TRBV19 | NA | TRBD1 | TGTGCCAGCTCCGGGACAGGAGGGGCAGGGGAACCCTACGAGCAGTACTTC | CASSGTGGAGEPYEQYF
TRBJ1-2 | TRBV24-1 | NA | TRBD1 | TGTGCCACCAGTGACCCCGGGACAGGGGATGGCTACACCTTC | CATSDPGTGDGYTF
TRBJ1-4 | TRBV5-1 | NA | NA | TGCGCCAGCAGCTTGGTTCAGGGGCAGAGACTGTTTTTT | CASSLVQGQRLFF
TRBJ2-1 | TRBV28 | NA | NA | TGTGCCAGCAGTTTGTGGCCCAACACAGGGCGCCATGAGCAGTTCTTC | CASSLWPNTGRHEQFF
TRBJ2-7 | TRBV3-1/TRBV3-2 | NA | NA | TGTGCCAGCAGCCAAAAGACCTACGAGCAGTACTTC | CASSQKTYEQYF
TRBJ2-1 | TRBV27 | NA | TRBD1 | TGTGCCAGCTGGCGGGGACAGGGCTACAATGAGCAGTTCTTC | CASWRGQGYNEQFF
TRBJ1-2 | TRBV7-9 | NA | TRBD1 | TGTGCCAGCAGTCTCGACATCGGACAGGGGATCAGGGGCTACACCTTC | CASSLDIGQGIRGYTF
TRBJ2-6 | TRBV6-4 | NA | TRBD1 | TGTGCCAGCAGTGAGGCAGGGGGCGCTGGGGCCAACGTCCTGACTTTC | CASSEAGGAGANVLTF
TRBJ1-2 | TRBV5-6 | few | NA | TGTGCCAGCAGTCTGGGAGACTATGGCTACACCTTC | CASSLGDYGYTF
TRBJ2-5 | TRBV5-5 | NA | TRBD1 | TGTGCCAGCAGCTCGCCCGACAGGGAGTGGGAGACCCAGTACTTC | CASSSPDREWETQYF
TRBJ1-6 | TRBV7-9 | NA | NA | TGTGCCAGCAGCTTAGCGCGGGGGGGCAATAATTCACCCCTCCACTTT | CASSLARGGNNSPLHF
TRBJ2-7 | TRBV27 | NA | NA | TGTGCCAGCAGTTCCATCGACAGTACCTACGAGCAGTACTTC | CASSSIDSTYEQYF
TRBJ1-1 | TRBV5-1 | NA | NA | TGCGCCAGCAGCTTGGATATGATGCGGGAGACGGGTGAAGCTTTCTTT | CASSLDMMRETGEAFF
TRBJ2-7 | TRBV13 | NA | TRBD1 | TGTGCCAGCAGGAGGACAGGGGGAAGGAACGAGCAGTACTTC | CASRRTGGRNEQYF
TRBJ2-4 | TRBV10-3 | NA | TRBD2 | TGTGCCATCAGTCCCGGGACTAGCGGGAGGGGGCTTGATATTCAGTACTTC | CAISPGTSGRGLDIQYF
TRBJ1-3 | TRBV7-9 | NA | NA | TGTGCCAGCAGCTTAGCGGAGACAGGCCACTCTGGAAACACCATATATTTT | CASSLAETGHSGNTIYF
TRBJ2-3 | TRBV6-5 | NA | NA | TGTGCCACTCAACCCGGGCCCTACACAGATACGCAGTATTTT | CATQPGPYTDTQYF
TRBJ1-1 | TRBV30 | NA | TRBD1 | TGTGCCTGGAGTATTGGGACAGGGAACACTGAAGCTTTCTTT | CAWSIGTGNTEAFF
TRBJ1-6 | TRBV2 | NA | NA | TGTGCCAGCAGTGTGATGTGGGGACCCCTCCACTTT | CASSVMWGPLHF
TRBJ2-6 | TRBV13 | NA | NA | TGTGCCAGCAGCGGTGGAAGAGGGACTCCTGGGGCCAACGTCCTGACTTTC | CASSGGRGTPGANVLTF
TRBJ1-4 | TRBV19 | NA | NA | TGTGCCAGTAGTACCAGGATGACTAATGAAAAACTGTTTTTT | CASSTRMTNEKLFF
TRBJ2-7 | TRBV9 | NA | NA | TGTGCCAGCAGCCCCGGGGGCACCTACGAGCAGTACTTC | CASSPGGTYEQYF
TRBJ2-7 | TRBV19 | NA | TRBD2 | TGTGCCAGTAGTCCCGGGACTAGCGGGAGGGCCCCTTACTACGAGCAGTACTTC | CASSPGTSGRAPYYEQYF
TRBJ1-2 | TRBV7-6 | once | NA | TGTGCCAGCAGCTTAGGTAACACCTATGGCTACACCTTC | CASSLGNTYGYTF
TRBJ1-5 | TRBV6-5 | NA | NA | TGTGCCAGCAGTTACACCCCTCGTCAGCCCCAGCATTTT | CASSYTPRQPQHF
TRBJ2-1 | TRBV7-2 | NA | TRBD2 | TGTGCCAGCAGCTTAGTCGCTAGCGGGAGGGCCGGTAGGAATGAGCAGTTCTTC | CASSLVASGRAGRNEQFF
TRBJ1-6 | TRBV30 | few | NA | TGTGCCGGGGGGACGGAGAGCTCCTATAATTCACCCCTCCACTTT | CAGGTESSYNSPLHF
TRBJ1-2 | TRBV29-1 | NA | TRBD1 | TGCAGCGTTTTGACAGGGAGAGATGGCTACACCTTC | CSVLTGRDGYTF
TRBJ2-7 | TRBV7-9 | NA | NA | TGTGCCAGCAGCTTACGACAGCTCGAGCAGTACTTC | CASSLRQLEQYF
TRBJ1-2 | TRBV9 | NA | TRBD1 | TGTGCCAGCAGCGACCAACAGGGGACAGGGTGTAACTATGGCTACACCTTC | CASSDQQGTGCNYGYTF
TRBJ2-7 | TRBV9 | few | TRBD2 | TGTGCCAGCAGCGTAGGGGAGGCGGGAGGAACCTACGAGCAGTACTTC | CASSVGEAGGTYEQYF
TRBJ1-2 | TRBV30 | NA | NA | TGTGCCCACACTACGGGGAACTATGGCTACACCTTC | CAHTTGNYGYTF
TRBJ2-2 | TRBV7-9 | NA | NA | TGTGCCAGCACTACAGGGCTTAACACCGGGGAGCTGTTTTTT | CASTTGLNTGELFF
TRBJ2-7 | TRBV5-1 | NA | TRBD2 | TGCGCCAGCAGCTTGGGCATGGCGGGGGGGCATCTCTACGAGCAGTACTTC | CASSLGMAGGHLYEQYF
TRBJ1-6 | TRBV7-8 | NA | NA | TGTGCCAGCAGCTTAGTCTATAATTCACCCCTCCACTTT | CASSLVYNSPLHF
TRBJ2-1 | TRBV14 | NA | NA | TGTGCCAGCAGCCAAGCCTGGGGAGAGCAGTTCTTC | CASSQAWGEQFF
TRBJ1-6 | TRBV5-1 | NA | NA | TGCGCCAGCAGCTTCGGATATAATTCACCCCTCCACTTT | CASSFGYNSPLHF